This T cell receptor beta chain derives from a study of blood T cell repertoires in COVID-19. The repertoire was sequenced with immunoSEQ multiplex PCR; TCRdb's copy has only in-frame clones and lacks some. The sample yields 87,000 or so clones, around 90% seen once. CDR1 is MNHEY, CDR2 SVGAGI, per germline. Trimming cost V 6 bases and J 6 bases, with 9 bases left between them. The CDR3 runs to 13 residues. This sequence was found in a woman of 80 years or more with acute or convalescent COVID-19. Material: peripheral blood. The chain combines TRBV6-5 with TRBJ1-6; weak D call: TRBD1 (6 bases). The CDR3: CASRGQSNSPLHF. The CDR3 nucleotides are TGTGCCAGCAGAGGACAGAGTAATTCACCCCTCCACTTT.